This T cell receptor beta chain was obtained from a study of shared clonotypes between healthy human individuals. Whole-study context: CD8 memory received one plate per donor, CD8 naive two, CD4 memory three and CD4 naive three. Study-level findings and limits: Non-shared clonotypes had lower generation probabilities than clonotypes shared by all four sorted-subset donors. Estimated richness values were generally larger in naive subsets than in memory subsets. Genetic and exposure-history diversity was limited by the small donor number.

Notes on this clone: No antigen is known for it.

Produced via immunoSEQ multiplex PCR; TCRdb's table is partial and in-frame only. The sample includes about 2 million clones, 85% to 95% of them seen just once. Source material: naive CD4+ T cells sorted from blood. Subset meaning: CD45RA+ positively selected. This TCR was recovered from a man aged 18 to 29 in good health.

The CDR3 sequence: CASSLEVSGHGNEQYF. CDR3 nucleotides: TGTGCCAGCAGCTTGGAAGTTTCGGGACACGGCAACGAGCAGTACTTC. The genes are TRBV7-3 and TRBJ2-7; a possible D gene is TRBD1 (6 bases). Deletions cut 3 bases from V and 5 bases from J, with 20 bases between. The CDR3 covers 16 residues. CDR1 SGHTA and CDR2 FQGTGA come from the germline V gene.